The rows below give T cell receptor beta chains drawn from one sample of a study of neurological immune-mediated disorders. TCRdb reprocessed the 5' RACE reads via MiXCR and lists one record per CDR3 protein. The sample gives over 55,000 distinct CDR3 sequences, less than 2.5% of which show up once; around 2.8% is in the top ten. The sample taken for sequencing was PBMCs. These receptors all stem from a man aged 45 to 65 with multiple sclerosis. The CDR3 runs from the conserved cysteine through the conserved F or W. D genes are given only for firm matches. Expanded clones are given a class, and other clones once, few, many or no size at all.

J gene,D gene,clone size,V gene,CDR3 protein,CDR3 DNA
TRBJ2-1,.,many,TRBV29-1,CSGSISYNEQFF,TGCAGCGGTAGCATCTCCTACAATGAGCAGTTCTTC
TRBJ2-5,.,many,TRBV3-1,CASSQVGETQYF,TGTGCCAGCAGCCAAGTTGGAGAGACCCAGTACTTC
TRBJ1-2,.,many,TRBV5-1,CASSLEAGLQNYGYTF,TGCGCCAGCAGCTTGGAGGCAGGTCTACAAAACTATGGCTACACCTTC
TRBJ2-7,TRBD1,many,TRBV7-8,CASSLAVLLGQGRSEQYF,TGTGCCAGCAGCTTAGCGGTATTATTGGGACAGGGGAGATCCGAGCAGTACTTC
TRBJ2-1,TRBD1,medium-sized,TRBV6-5,CASSYGQGINEQFF,TGTGCCAGCAGTTATGGACAGGGGATCAATGAGCAGTTCTTC
TRBJ2-5,TRBD1,many,TRBV29-1,CSVSGQGVSETQYF,TGCAGCGTGTCAGGACAGGGGGTCAGTGAGACCCAGTACTTC
TRBJ2-1,.,many,TRBV29-1,CSVVPGTDEQFF,TGCAGCGTTGTGCCAGGGACTGATGAGCAGTTCTTC
TRBJ1-5,.,many,TRBV19,CASSIDSWGSQSPQHF,TGTGCCAGTAGTATAGACTCCTGGGGCAGCCAGAGTCCCCAGCATTTT
TRBJ2-6,.,many,TRBV6-1,CASSEMGSGANVLTF,TGTGCCAGCAGTGAAATGGGCTCTGGGGCCAACGTCCTGACTTTC
TRBJ1-2,TRBD1,.,TRBV6-5,CASSSSGGAPNYGYTF,TGTGCCAGCAGTTCCTCAGGGGGCGCGCCTAACTATGGCTACACCTTC
TRBJ2-7,.,many,TRBV6-6,CASSYPDRSEEQYF,TGTGCCAGCAGTTACCCTGACAGGTCGGAGGAGCAGTACTTC
TRBJ1-1,TRBD1,many,TRBV29-1,CGTGHTEAFF,TGCGGGACAGGGCACACTGAAGCTTTCTTT
TRBJ2-6,TRBD1,many,TRBV7-6,CASSSYRGLGANVLTF,TGTGCCAGCAGCTCCTACAGGGGGCTTGGGGCCAACGTCCTGACTTTC
TRBJ2-7,.,many,TRBV20-1,CSAGGDSYEQYF,TGCAGTGCAGGGGGTGACTCCTACGAGCAGTACTTC
TRBJ1-2,.,many,TRBV20-1,CSASAPGYQDYGYTF,TGCAGTGCTAGCGCTCCAGGGTACCAAGACTATGGCTACACCTTC
TRBJ1-4,TRBD1,few,TRBV6-2/TRBV6-3,CASSDTGEEKLFF,TGTGCCAGCAGTGACACAGGGGAGGAAAAACTGTTTTTT
TRBJ2-5,TRBD1,many,TRBV5-1,CASSVGGTGETQYF,TGCGCCAGCAGCGTAGGAGGGACAGGGGAGACCCAGTACTTC
TRBJ2-1,.,many,TRBV11-3,CASSPPEEGRQFF,TGTGCCAGCAGCCCCCCAGAGGAGGGGAGGCAGTTCTTC
TRBJ1-6,.,many,TRBV5-1,CASSGGTADNSPLHF,TGCGCCAGCAGCGGGGGAACAGCCGATAATTCACCCCTCCACTTT
TRBJ1-1,.,many,TRBV5-8,CASSLSAVRTNTEAFF,TGTGCCAGCAGCTTGTCGGCGGTCAGGACGAACACTGAAGCTTTCTTT
TRBJ1-1,.,many,TRBV20-1,CSARDGAGGTEAFF,TGCAGTGCTAGAGATGGGGCGGGGGGGACTGAAGCTTTCTTT
TRBJ2-7,.,many,TRBV3-1,CASSSTPGQGNEQYF,TGTGCCAGCAGCTCTACCCCGGGGCAGGGCAATGAGCAGTACTTC
TRBJ2-3,.,.,TRBV10-3,CAISETLASTDTQYF,TGTGCCATCAGTGAGACCCTAGCGAGCACAGATACGCAGTATTTT
TRBJ2-1,.,many,TRBV7-3,CASSLGGGNEQFF,TGTGCCAGCAGCTTAGGGGGAGGCAATGAGCAGTTCTTC
TRBJ2-7,TRBD2,many,TRBV7-2,CASSLGGGPFYEQYF,TGTGCCAGCAGCTTAGGCGGGGGGCCCTTTTACGAGCAGTACTTC
TRBJ1-1,TRBD1,many,TRBV5-1,CASSLAQRQGPNTEAFF,TGCGCCAGCAGCTTGGCCCAAAGACAGGGCCCAAACACTGAAGCTTTCTTT
TRBJ2-3,.,many,TRBV9,CASSVVGGTDTQYF,TGTGCCAGCAGCGTAGTAGGGGGAACAGATACGCAGTATTTT
TRBJ2-2,.,many,TRBV29-1,CSVSHQSNTGELFF,TGCAGCGTTTCCCATCAGTCGAACACCGGGGAGCTGTTTTTT
TRBJ2-3,TRBD1,many,TRBV24-1,CATSETALGGADTQYF,TGTGCCACCAGTGAGACTGCTTTAGGGGGCGCAGATACGCAGTATTTT
TRBJ2-3,.,many,TRBV20-1,CSAKTGGLNTDTQYF,TGCAGTGCCAAAACCGGGGGACTGAATACAGATACGCAGTATTTT
TRBJ2-7,.,many,TRBV4-3,CASSQASQGYEQYF,TGCGCCAGCAGCCAAGCATCACAGGGCTACGAGCAGTACTTC
TRBJ2-3,.,many,TRBV5-1,CASSLFRLRTDTQYF,TGCGCCAGCAGCTTGTTCAGGCTCAGAACAGATACGCAGTATTTT
TRBJ1-5,TRBD1,many,TRBV27,CASSLRQGNNQPQHF,TGTGCCAGCAGTTTAAGACAGGGGAACAATCAGCCCCAGCATTTT